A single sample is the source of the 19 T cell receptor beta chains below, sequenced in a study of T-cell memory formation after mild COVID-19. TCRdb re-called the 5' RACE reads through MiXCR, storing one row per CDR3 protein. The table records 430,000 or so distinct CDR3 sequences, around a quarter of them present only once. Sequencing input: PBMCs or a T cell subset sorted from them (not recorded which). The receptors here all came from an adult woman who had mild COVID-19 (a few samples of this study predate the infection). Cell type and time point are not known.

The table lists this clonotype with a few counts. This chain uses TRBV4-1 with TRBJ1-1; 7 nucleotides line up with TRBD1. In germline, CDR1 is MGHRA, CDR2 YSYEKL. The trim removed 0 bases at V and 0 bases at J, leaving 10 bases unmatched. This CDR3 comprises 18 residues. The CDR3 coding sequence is TGCGCCAGCAGCCAAGATCAGGGGGGTAGGGGACTGAACACTGAAGCTTTCTTT. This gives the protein CASSQDQGGRGLNTEAFF.

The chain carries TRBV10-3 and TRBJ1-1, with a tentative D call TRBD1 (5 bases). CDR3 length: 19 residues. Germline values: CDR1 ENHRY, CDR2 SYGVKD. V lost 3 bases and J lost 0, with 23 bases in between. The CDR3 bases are TGTGCCATCAGTGATACAGTATGGGGCGTCCCGGGTATGAACACTGAAGCTTTCTTT. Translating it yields CAISDTVWGVPGMNTEAFF.

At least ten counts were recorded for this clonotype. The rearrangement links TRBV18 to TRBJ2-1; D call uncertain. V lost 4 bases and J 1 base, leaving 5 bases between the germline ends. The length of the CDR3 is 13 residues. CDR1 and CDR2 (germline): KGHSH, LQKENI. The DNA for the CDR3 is TGTGCCAGCTCACTACAATCCTACAATGAGCAGTTCTTC. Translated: CASSLQSYNEQFF.

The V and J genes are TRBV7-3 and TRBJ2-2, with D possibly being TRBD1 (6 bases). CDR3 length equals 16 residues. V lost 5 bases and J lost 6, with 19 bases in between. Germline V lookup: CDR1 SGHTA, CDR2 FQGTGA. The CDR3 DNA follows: TGTGCCAGCAGCCCTTTAACCGGGCAGGGGTCCGGGGAGCTGTTTTTT. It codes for CASSPLTGQGSGELFF.

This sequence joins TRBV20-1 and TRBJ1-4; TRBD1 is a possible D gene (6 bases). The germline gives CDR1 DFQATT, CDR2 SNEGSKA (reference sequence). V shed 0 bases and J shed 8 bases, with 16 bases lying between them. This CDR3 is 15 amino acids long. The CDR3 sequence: CSARDRGRQAEKLFF. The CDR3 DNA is TGCAGTGCTAGAGATCGGGGGCGGCAGGCGGAAAAACTGTTTTTT.

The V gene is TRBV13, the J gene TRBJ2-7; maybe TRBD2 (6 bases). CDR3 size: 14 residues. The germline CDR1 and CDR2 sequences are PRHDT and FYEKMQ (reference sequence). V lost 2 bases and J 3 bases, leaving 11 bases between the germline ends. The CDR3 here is CASSLSGRYYEQYF. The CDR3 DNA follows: TGTGCCAGCAGCTTAAGTGGGAGGTACTACGAGCAGTACTTC.

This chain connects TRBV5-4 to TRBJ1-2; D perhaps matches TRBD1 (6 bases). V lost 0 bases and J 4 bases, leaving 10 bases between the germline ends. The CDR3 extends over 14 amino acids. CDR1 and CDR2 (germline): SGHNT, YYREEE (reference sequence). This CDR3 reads CASSLVGAGYGYTF. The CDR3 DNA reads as TGTGCCAGCAGCTTGGTGGGGGCCGGCTATGGCTACACCTTC.

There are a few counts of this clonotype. CDR3 loop: CASSLGGSGRGDTQYF. The CDR3 DNA reads as TGTGCCAGCAGCTTGGGTGGTAGCGGTAGGGGGGATACGCAGTATTTT. The chain joins TRBV5-5 to TRBJ2-3; D possibly matches TRBD1 or TRBD2 (6 bases each). The CDR3 totals 16 residues. The V end lost 0 bases, the J end lost 6 bases, and 17 bases lay between the germline ends. CDR1 is SGHKS, CDR2 YYEKEE, per germline (reference sequence).

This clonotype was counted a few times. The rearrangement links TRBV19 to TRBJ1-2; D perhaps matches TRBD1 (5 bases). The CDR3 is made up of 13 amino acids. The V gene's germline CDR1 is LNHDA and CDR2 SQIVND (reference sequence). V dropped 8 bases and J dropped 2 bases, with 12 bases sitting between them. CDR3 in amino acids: CASLGQSNYGYTF. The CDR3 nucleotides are TGTGCCAGTTTGGGGCAGTCAAACTATGGCTACACCTTC.

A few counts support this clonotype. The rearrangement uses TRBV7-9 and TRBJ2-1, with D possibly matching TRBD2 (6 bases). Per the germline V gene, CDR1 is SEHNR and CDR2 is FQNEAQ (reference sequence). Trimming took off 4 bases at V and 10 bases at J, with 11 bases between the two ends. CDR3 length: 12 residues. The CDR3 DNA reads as TGTGCCAGCAGCTCCAGACTAGACGAGCAGTTCTTC. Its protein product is CASSSRLDEQFF.

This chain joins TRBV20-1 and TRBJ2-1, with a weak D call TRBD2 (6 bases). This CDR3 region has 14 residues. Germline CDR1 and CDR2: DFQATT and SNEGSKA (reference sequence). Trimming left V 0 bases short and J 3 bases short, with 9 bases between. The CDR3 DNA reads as TGCAGTGCTAGAGATGCTAGCGTCTACAATGAGCAGTTCTTC. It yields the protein CSARDASVYNEQFF.

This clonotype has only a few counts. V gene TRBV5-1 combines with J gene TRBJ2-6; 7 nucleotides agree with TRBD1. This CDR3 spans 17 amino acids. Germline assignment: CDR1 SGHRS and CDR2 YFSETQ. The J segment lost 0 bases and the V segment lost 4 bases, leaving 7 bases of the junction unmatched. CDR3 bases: TGCGCCAGCAGCCAACGGGACAGCTCCTCTGGGGCCAACGTCCTGACTTTC. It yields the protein CASSQRDSSSGANVLTF.

The CDR3 reads CATSRLTPGQVNNEQFF. CDR3 DNA sequence: TGTGCCACCAGCAGATTGACGCCGGGACAGGTCAACAATGAGCAGTTCTTC. The J gene is TRBJ2-1, the V gene TRBV15, with 8 bases identical to TRBD1. Germline CDR1 is LNHNV and CDR2 is YYDKDF (reference sequence). The junction had 11 bases not matched to a gene; V was cut back by 2 bases and J by 5 bases. The CDR3 is made up of 17 amino acids. Combining the CDR3 with reference TRBV15 and TRBJ2-1 gives the whole variable domain DAMVIQNPRYQVTQFGKPVTLSCSQTLNHNVMYWYQQKSSQAPKLLFHYYDKDFNNEADTPDNFQSRRPNTSFCFLDIRSPGLGDTAMYLCATSRLTPGQVNNEQFFGPGTRLTVL.

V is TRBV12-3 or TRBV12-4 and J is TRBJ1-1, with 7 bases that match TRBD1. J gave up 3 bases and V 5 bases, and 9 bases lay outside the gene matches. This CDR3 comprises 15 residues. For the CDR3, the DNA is TGTGCCAGCAGTAGTTGGACAGGAGGGTACACTGAAGCTTTCTTT. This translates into CASSSWTGGYTEAFF.

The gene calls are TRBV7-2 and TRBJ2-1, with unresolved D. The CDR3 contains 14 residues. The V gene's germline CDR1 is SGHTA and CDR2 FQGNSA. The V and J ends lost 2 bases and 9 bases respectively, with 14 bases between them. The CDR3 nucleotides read TGTGCCAGCAGCTTACGAGCCTTAGATGGTGAGCAGTTCTTC. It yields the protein CASSLRALDGEQFF.

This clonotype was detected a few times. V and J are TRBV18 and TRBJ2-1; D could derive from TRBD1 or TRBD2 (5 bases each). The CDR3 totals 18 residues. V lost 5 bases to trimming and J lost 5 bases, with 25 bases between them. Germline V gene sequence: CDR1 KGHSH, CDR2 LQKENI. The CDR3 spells CASSSAGRGAGMDNEQFF. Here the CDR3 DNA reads TGTGCCAGCTCATCTGCAGGGAGAGGTGCAGGTATGGACAATGAGCAGTTCTTC.

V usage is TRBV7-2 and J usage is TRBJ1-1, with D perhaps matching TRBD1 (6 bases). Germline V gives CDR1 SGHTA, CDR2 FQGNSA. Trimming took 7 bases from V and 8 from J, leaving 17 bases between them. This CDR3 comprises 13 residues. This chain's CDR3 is CASTLTGVVEAFF. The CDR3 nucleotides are TGTGCCAGCACCCTGACAGGTGTAGTCGAAGCTTTCTTT.

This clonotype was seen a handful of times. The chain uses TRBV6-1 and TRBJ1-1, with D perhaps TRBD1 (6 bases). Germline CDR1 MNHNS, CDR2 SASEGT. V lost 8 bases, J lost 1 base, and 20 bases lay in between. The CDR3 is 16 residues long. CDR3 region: CASYPQGILENTEAFF. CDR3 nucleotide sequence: TGTGCCAGCTATCCACAGGGAATACTCGAGAACACTGAAGCTTTCTTT.

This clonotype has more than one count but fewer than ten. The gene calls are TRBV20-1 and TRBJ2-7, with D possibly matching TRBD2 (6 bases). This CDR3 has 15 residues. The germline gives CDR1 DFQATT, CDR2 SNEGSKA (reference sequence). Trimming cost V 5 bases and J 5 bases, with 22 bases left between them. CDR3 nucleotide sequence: TGCAGTGCTCCGCCCCCGGGAGCCCTTGGCCACGAGCAGTACTTC. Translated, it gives CSAPPPGALGHEQYF.